The following is a T cell receptor beta chain sequence with its context. The sample originates from a study of blood T cell repertoires in COVID-19. At the level of the study: Acute-phase and convalescent COVID-19 samples originated in the United States, Italy and Spain. The analysed material was cDNA or gDNA that came from T cells, B-cell-depleted T cells, or PBMCs.

From germline, CDR1 is WNHNN and CDR2 SYGVQD (reference sequence). CDR3 length equals 14 residues. Trimming left V 2 bases short and J 7 bases short, with 9 bases between. In the original analysis: Estimates of nucleated cell counts were drawn from the amplification of reference gene primers. The table came from immunoSEQ multiplex PCR; TCRdb's copy has only in-frame clones and leaves some out. V, J and clone size are taken as reported in that table, and D and trimming were inferred from the DNA itself. The table lists over 150,000 clones, about 75% of them singletons. The chain combines TRBV10-1 with TRBJ1-6; D gene ambiguous. The clonotype was recovered from a woman in her seventies with acute or convalescent COVID-19. The source material was peripheral blood. The CDR3 coding sequence is TGCGCCAGCAGTGAGGAGCGGGCCAATTCACCCCTCCACTTT. Protein: CASSEERANSPLHF.